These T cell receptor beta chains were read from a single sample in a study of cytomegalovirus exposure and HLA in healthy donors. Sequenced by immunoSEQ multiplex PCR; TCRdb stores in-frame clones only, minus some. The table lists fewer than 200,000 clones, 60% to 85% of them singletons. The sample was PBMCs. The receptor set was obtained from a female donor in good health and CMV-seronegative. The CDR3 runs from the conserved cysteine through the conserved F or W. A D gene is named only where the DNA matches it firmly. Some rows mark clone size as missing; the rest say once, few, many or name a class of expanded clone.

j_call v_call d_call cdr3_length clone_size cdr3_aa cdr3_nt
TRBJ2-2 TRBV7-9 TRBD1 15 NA CASSFGQESTGELFF TGTGCCAGCAGCTTCGGACAGGAGAGCACCGGGGAGCTGTTTTTT
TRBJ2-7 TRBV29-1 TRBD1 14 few CRHRWGTGGYEQYF TGCAGGCACCGATGGGGGACAGGAGGATACGAGCAGTACTTC
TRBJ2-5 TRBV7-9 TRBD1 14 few CASSLEGARETQYF TGTGCCAGCAGCTTAGAGGGGGCTCGGGAGACCCAGTACTTC
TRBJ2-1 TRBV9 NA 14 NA CASSIRSSYNEQFF TGTGCCAGCAGCATTCGGTCGTCCTACAATGAGCAGTTCTTC
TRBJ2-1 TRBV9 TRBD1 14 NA CASSVGNRGNEQFF TGTGCCAGCAGCGTAGGCAACAGGGGTAATGAGCAGTTCTTC
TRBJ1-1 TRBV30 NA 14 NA CAWSVTRLYTEAFF TGTGCCTGGAGTGTGACTCGTCTCTACACTGAAGCTTTCTTT
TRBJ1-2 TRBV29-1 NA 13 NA CSVGAGDGYGYTF TGCAGCGTCGGGGCAGGGGATGGCTATGGCTACACCTTC
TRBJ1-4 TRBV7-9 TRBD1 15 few CASSSDRGNFGKLFF TGTGCCAGCAGCTCGGACAGGGGCAATTTCGGAAAACTGTTTTTT
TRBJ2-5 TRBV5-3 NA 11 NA CARSFQETQYF TGTGCCAGAAGCTTTCAGGAGACCCAGTACTTC
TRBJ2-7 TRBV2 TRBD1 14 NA CASSRDSVAYEQYF TGTGCCAGCAGTAGGGACAGCGTAGCCTACGAGCAGTACTTC
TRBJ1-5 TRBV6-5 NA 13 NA CASSSDQRQPQHF TGTGCCAGCAGCTCAGATCAGCGGCAGCCCCAGCATTTT
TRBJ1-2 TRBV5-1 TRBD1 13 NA CASSLDRGSGYTF TGCGCCAGCAGCTTAGACAGGGGAAGTGGCTACACCTTC
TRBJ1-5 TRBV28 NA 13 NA CASSGGFNQPQHF TGTGCCAGCAGCGGGGGGTTCAATCAGCCCCAGCATTTT
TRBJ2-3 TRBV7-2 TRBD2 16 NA CASSPARTSGGDTQYF TGTGCCAGCAGCCCGGCAAGGACTAGCGGGGGGGACACGCAGTATTTT
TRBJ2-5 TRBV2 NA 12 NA CASSPRGETQYF TGTGCCAGCAGTCCCCGGGGAGAGACCCAGTACTTC
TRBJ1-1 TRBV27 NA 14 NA CASRSGHTNTEAFF TGTGCCAGCAGGTCTGGACATACGAACACTGAAGCTTTCTTT
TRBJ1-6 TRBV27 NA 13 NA CASSLSEVSPLHF TGTGCCAGCAGTTTATCCGAGGTTTCACCCCTCCACTTT
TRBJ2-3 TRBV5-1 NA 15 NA CASSILARTTDTQYF TGCGCCAGCAGCATTCTAGCGCGGACTACGGATACGCAGTATTTT
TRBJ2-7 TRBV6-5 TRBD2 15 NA CASRSGTTGGWEQYF TGTGCCAGCCGGAGTGGGACTACCGGGGGATGGGAGCAGTACTTC
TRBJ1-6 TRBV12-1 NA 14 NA CASIRGRGNSPLHF TGTGCCAGCATACGGGGCAGGGGCAATTCACCCCTCCACTTT
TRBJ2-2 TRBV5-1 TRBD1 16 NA CASSQGQGANTGELFF TGCGCCAGCAGCCAGGGACAGGGGGCGAACACCGGGGAGCTGTTTTTT
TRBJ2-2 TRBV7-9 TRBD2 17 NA CASRHGLAGDITGELFF TGTGCCAGCAGACACGGACTAGCGGGAGATATCACCGGGGAGCTGTTTTTT
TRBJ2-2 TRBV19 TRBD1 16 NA CASSIPGDRDTGELFF TGTGCCAGTAGTATACCCGGGGACAGGGACACCGGGGAGCTGTTTTTT
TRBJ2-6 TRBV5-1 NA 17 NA CASSLGQTSSGANVLTF TGCGCCAGCAGCTTGGGACAGACCTCTTCTGGGGCCAACGTCCTGACTTTC
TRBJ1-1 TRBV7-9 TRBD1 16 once CASSSRQGGRGTEAFF TGTGCCAGCAGTTCACGACAGGGCGGAAGGGGCACTGAAGCTTTCTTT
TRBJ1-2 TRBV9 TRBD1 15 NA CASSVDNRGLGGYTF TGTGCCAGCAGCGTAGATAACAGGGGACTCGGTGGCTACACCTTC
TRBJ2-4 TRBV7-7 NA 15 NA CASSLVTGAKNIQYF TGTGCTAGCAGCTTAGTAACGGGGGCCAAAAACATTCAGTACTTC
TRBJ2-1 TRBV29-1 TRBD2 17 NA CSARPGLAGVGVDEQFF TGCAGCGCCAGGCCGGGACTAGCGGGAGTAGGTGTAGATGAGCAGTTCTTC
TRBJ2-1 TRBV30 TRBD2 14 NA CAWSRLAGNNEQFF TGTGCCTGGAGTCGTCTAGCGGGGAACAATGAGCAGTTCTTC
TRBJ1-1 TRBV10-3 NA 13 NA CAISGGPNTEAFF TGTGCCATCAGTGGGGGGCCAAACACTGAAGCTTTCTTT
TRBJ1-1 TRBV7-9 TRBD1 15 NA CASSLFDRGNTEAFF TGTGCCAGCAGCCTTTTTGACAGGGGTAACACTGAAGCTTTCTTT
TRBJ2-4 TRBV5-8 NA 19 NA CASSPSLVRGALAKNIQYF TGTGCCAGCAGCCCCTCTCTTGTTCGGGGGGCGCTAGCCAAAAACATTCAGTACTTC
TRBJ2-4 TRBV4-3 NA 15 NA CASSQDKGRRGIQYF TGCGCCAGCAGCCAAGATAAGGGACGCAGGGGCATTCAGTACTTC